This TCR beta chain stems from a study of shared clonotypes between healthy human individuals. Findings and caveats of the study: Sequencing depth was predicted to influence how clonotypes are shared among donors.

Per the study methods: ImmunoSEQ supplied junction-only sequences lacking quality scores, so filtering was different. TCRdb's table, derived via immunoSEQ multiplex PCR, lists solely in-frame clones and lacks some. V, J and clone size derive from that table, while D and trimming were established from the DNA sequence. Here the sample spans around 690,000 clones, 90% being singletons. Comment on this clone: Its antigen is not identified.

The CDR3 spans 11 residues. Trimming pared 6 bases from V and 6 bases from J, leaving 6 bases between. CDR1 and CDR2 from the germline V gene are SEHNR and FQNEAQ (reference sequence). The V gene is TRBV7-9, the J gene TRBJ2-4, with unresolved D. The clonotype was recovered from a man aged 18 to 35 in good health. Some clones in this sample may be carry-over from other donors' samples. Sequencing was done on a sample of memory CD8+ T cells from PBMCs. Indicated subset: CD45RO+ cells pooled with CCR7-negative TemRA cells. The CDR3: CASRLGNIQYF. Here the CDR3 DNA reads TGTGCCAGCAGATTGGGAAACATTCAGTACTTC.